The sequence of this T cell receptor (beta chain) was determined in a study of blood T cell repertoires in COVID-19. A word on this clone: Other DNA variants within this sample encode the same CDR3.

This CDR3 region has 14 residues. Germline V gene data show CDR1 as KGHSH and CDR2 as LQKENI. The V gene lost 3 bases and the J gene lost 1 base, with 7 bases spanning the gap. Only in-frame clones appear in the TCRdb table, and some are missing; sequencing was by immunoSEQ multiplex PCR. The sample consists of about 260,000 clones, around 90% of them appearing once. The sample taken for sequencing was peripheral blood. The TCR was taken from a woman in her sixties or seventies with COVID-19, enrolled during active disease. The rearrangement joins TRBV18 to TRBJ1-5; perhaps TRBD1 as D (6 bases). CDR3 sequence (DNA): TGTGCCAGCTCACCCGGACAGAGCAATCAGCCCCAGCATTTT. Its translation: CASSPGQSNQPQHF. Complete variable domain (other parts from reference TRBV18 and TRBJ1-5): NAGVMQNPRHLVRRRGQEARLRCSPMKGHSHVYWYRQLPEEGLKFMVYLQKENIIDESGMPKERFSAEFPKEGPSILRIQQVVRGDSAAYFCASSPGQSNQPQHFGDGTRLSIL.